These 17 T cell receptor beta chains share one sample of origin, sequenced in a study of T cell responses to AZD1222 COVID-19 vaccine. Only in-frame clones appear in the TCRdb table, and some are missing; sequencing was by immunoSEQ multiplex PCR. This table holds about 140,000 clones, approximately 92% found once. Here the sequenced sample was peripheral blood, taken on day 0 of AZD1222 vaccination. These receptor sequences come from an adult in good health.

This clone has only one observation. The chain has TRBV7-9 and TRBJ2-3; 8 nucleotides line up with TRBD2. J gave up 1 base and V 1 base, and 4 bases lay outside the gene matches. The CDR3 is made up of 16 amino acids. Germline values: CDR1 SEHNR, CDR2 FQNEAQ (reference sequence). This CDR3 is CASSLGSSGGTDTQYF. Here the CDR3 DNA reads TGTGCCAGCAGCTTAGGGAGTAGCGGGGGCACAGATACGCAGTATTTT.

The chain links TRBV20-1 to TRBJ2-7; D perhaps matches TRBD1 (6 bases). V shed 6 bases and J shed 6 bases, with 12 bases lying between them. This CDR3 is built from 11 residues. CDR1 and CDR2 (germline): DFQATT, SNEGSKA (reference sequence). This CDR3 is CSAADRSEQYF. Written as DNA, the CDR3 is TGCAGTGCCGCGGACAGAAGCGAGCAGTACTTC.

This chain links TRBV7-9 with TRBJ2-5; 8 bases align to TRBD1. This CDR3 is built from 15 residues. Germline lookup yields CDR1 SEHNR and CDR2 FQNEAQ (reference sequence). The V and J ends lost 6 bases and 4 bases, in that order; junction bases with no gene match: 10. The CDR3 DNA follows: TGTGCCAGCAGTCCCCGACAGGGGATCCGAGAGACCCAGTACTTC. This gives the protein CASSPRQGIRETQYF.

The rearrangement uses TRBV2 and TRBJ1-3, with a weak D call TRBD1 (5 bases). With 3 bases removed from V and 2 bases from J, the gap between germline ends came to 5 bases. Germline assignment: CDR1 SNHLY and CDR2 FYNNEI. This CDR3 has 13 residues. CDR3: CASSEGPGNTIYF. As DNA, the CDR3 is TGTGCCAGCAGTGAGGGGCCTGGAAACACCATATATTTT.

This chain joins TRBV7-6 and TRBJ2-2; no clear D. Trimming left V 1 base short and J 1 base short, with 4 bases between. Germline values: CDR1 SGHVS, CDR2 FNYEAQ. The CDR3 runs to 14 residues. The CDR3 here is CASSLGWNTGELFF. The DNA of the CDR3 is TGTGCCAGCAGCTTAGGCTGGAACACCGGGGAGCTGTTTTTT.

This clone was seen only a few times. V gene TRBV19 combines with J gene TRBJ2-3, with TRBD1 matching over 11 bases. CDR3 length: 14 residues. Germline V gives CDR1 LNHDA, CDR2 SQIVND (reference sequence). J gave up 6 bases and V 6 bases, and 5 bases lay outside the gene matches. The DNA of the CDR3 is TGTGCCAGTAGGGACAGGGGGCGCGTTGATACGCAGTATTTT. Residues: CASRDRGRVDTQYF.

This sequence joins TRBV24-1 and TRBJ2-1, with a tentative D call TRBD2 (6 bases). CDR3 length: 16 residues. Germline CDR1 KGHDR, CDR2 SFDVKD. Trimming left V 10 bases short and J 3 bases short, with 21 bases between. CDR3 region: CATQVSGEGIYNEQFF. The CDR3 nucleotides are TGTGCCACTCAAGTTTCGGGAGAAGGGATCTACAATGAGCAGTTCTTC.

The chain recombines TRBV5-1 with TRBJ1-2, with TRBD1 as a possible D gene (5 bases). This CDR3 comprises 13 residues. Per the germline V gene, CDR1 is SGHRS and CDR2 is YFSETQ. Trimming took 2 bases from V and 8 from J, leaving 13 bases between them. The CDR3 DNA sequence: TGCGCCAGCAGCTTTTGGGGGATTGAGGGCTACACCTTC. Residues: CASSFWGIEGYTF.

The chain couples TRBV29-1 to TRBJ1-3; D is undetermined. The V and J ends lost 5 bases and 0 bases respectively, with 32 bases between them. The CDR3 runs to 21 residues. Germline V gene sequence: CDR1 SQVTM, CDR2 ANQGSEA. Here the CDR3 reads CSVTSDVVSGSIPSSGNTIYF. CDR3 bases: TGCAGCGTTACCTCGGACGTTGTGTCAGGCAGTATCCCTAGCTCTGGAAACACCATATATTTT.

The count of this clone is one. The chain carries TRBV28 and TRBJ1-2; 10 nucleotides line up with TRBD1. V shed 8 bases, J shed 7 bases, and the junction held 16 bases outside the gene matches. This CDR3 is built from 16 residues. Germline V gene data show CDR1 as MDHEN and CDR2 as SYDVKM. The CDR3: CASQSLGGGQGVGYTF. CDR3 coding DNA: TGTGCCAGCCAAAGTTTGGGGGGTGGACAGGGGGTTGGCTACACCTTC.

V is TRBV7-6 and J is TRBJ2-1; D possibly corresponds to TRBD2 (7 bases). Germline V gene lookup returns CDR1 SGHVS and CDR2 FNYEAQ. The CDR3 runs 11 residues. The V end lost 5 bases, the J end lost 13 bases, and 12 bases lay between the germline ends. CDR3 sequence (DNA): TGTGCCAGCAGCCTGCGGGGGCAACAGTTCTTC. The encoded protein is CASSLRGQQFF.

The chain recombines TRBV7-6 with TRBJ1-5; D is undetermined. Germline V gene data show CDR1 as SGHVS and CDR2 as FNYEAQ. This CDR3 has 16 amino acids. The V end lost 1 base, the J end lost 0 bases, and 10 bases lay between the germline ends. The CDR3 region is CASSLGQEYSNQPQHF. DNA for the CDR3: TGTGCCAGCAGCTTAGGCCAGGAGTATAGCAATCAGCCCCAGCATTTT. Filled out from reference TRBV7-6 and TRBJ1-5, the complete variable domain reads GAGVSQSPRYKVTKRGQDVALRCDPISGHVSLYWYRQALGQGPEFLTYFNYEAQQDKSGLPNDRFSAERPEGSISTLTIQRTEQRDSAMYRCASSLGQEYSNQPQHFGDGTRLSIL.

The V and J genes are TRBV27 and TRBJ1-6; possible D gene TRBD1, 6 bases. CDR1 MNHEY and CDR2 SMNVEV come from the germline V gene (reference sequence). V was pared by 8 bases and J by 6 bases, with 17 bases between. The CDR3 totals 15 residues. CDR3 loop: CASLGGPVFNSPLHF. The CDR3 coding sequence is TGTGCCAGCCTGGGGGGGCCGGTTTTTAATTCACCCCTCCACTTT.

This CDR3 reads CASSTWVAGAYEQYF. DNA of the CDR3: TGTGCCAGCAGCACCTGGGTAGCGGGGGCCTACGAGCAGTACTTC. The chain recombines TRBV6-5 with TRBJ2-7; TRBD2 aligns across 9 bases. V was pared by 6 bases and J by 2 bases, with 8 bases of the junction left unmatched. The CDR3 loop spans 15 amino acids. Per the germline V gene, CDR1 is MNHEY and CDR2 is SVGAGI.

This clone has a single count. The genes are TRBV11-3 and TRBJ2-7; 11 bases are shared with TRBD2. Trimming took 5 bases from V and 6 from J; bases not matched to a gene: 3. CDR3 length: 13 residues. Germline loops: CDR1 SGHNT, CDR2 YENEEA. CDR3 in DNA: TGTGCCAGCAGCCCGGGGACTAGCGGCGAGCAGTACTTC. Translated: CASSPGTSGEQYF. The full variable domain, completed using reference TRBV11-3 and TRBJ2-7, is EAGVVQSPRYKIIEKKQPVAFWCNPISGHNTLYWYLQNLGQGPELLIRYENEEAVDDSQLPKDRFSAERLKGVDSTLKIQPAELGDSAVYLCASSPGTSGEQYFGPGTRLTVT.

V usage is TRBV6-5 and J usage is TRBJ1-6, with D unclear. Germline assignment: CDR1 MNHEY and CDR2 SVGAGI. The CDR3 sequence is 16 residues long. Deletions cut 2 bases from V and 8 bases from J, with 16 bases between. The CDR3 spells CASSYGRNSLHSPLHF. The CDR3 region has the DNA TGTGCCAGCAGTTACGGTCGAAACTCCCTACATTCACCCCTCCACTTT.

The rearrangement joins TRBV28 to TRBJ1-1; D not certain. The CDR3 is 14 residues long. Trimming removed 7 bases from V and 3 bases from J, with 15 bases in between. Germline values: CDR1 MDHEN, CDR2 SYDVKM. CDR3: CASIDSATHTEAFF. The CDR3 DNA reads as TGTGCCAGCATCGATTCGGCCACTCACACTGAAGCTTTCTTT.